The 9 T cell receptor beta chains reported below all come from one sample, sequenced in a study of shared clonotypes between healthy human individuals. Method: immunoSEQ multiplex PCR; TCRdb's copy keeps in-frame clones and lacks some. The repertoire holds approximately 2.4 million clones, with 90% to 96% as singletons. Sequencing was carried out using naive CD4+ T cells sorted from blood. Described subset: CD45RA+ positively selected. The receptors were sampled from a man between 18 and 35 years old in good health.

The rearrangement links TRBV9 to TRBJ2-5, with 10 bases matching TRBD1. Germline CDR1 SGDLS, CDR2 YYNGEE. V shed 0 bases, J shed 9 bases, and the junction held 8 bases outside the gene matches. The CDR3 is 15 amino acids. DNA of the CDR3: TGTGCCAGCAGCGTAGCTTGGGACAGGGGTGGATCCCAGTACTTC. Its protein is CASSVAWDRGGSQYF. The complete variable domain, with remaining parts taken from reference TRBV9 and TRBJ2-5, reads DSGVTQTPKHLITATGQRVTLRCSPRSGDLSVYWYQQSLDQGLQFLIQYYNGEERAKGNILERFSAQQFPDLHSELNLSSLELGDSALYFCASSVAWDRGGSQYFGPGTRLLVL.

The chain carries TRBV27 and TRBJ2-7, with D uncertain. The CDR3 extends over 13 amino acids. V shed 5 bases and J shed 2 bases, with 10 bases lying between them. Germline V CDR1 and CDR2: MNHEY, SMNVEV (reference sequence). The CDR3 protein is CASSLLNAYEQYF. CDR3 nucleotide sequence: TGTGCCAGCAGTCTCCTCAACGCCTACGAGCAGTACTTC.

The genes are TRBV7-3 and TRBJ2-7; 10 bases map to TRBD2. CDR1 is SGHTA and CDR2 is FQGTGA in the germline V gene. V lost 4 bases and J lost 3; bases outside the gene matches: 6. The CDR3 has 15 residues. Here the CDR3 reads CASSYTSGEFYEQYF. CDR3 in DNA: TGTGCCAGCAGCTATACTAGCGGGGAATTCTACGAGCAGTACTTC.

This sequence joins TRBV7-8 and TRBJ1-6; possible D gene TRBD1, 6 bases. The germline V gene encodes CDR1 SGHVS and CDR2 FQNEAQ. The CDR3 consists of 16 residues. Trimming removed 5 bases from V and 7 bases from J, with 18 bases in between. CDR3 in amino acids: CASSPPGGGRNSPLHF. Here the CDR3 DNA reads TGTGCCAGCAGCCCACCGGGTGGGGGGCGAAATTCACCCCTCCACTTT.

The CDR3 loop reads CASSLSGFQETQYF. CDR3 sequence (DNA): TGTGCCAGCAGTTTATCGGGTTTCCAAGAGACCCAGTACTTC. The rearrangement joins TRBV28 to TRBJ2-5; D gene ambiguous. CDR3 size: 14 residues. The germline CDR1 and CDR2 sequences are MDHEN and SYDVKM. Trimming took off 1 base at V and 1 base at J, with 7 bases between the two ends.

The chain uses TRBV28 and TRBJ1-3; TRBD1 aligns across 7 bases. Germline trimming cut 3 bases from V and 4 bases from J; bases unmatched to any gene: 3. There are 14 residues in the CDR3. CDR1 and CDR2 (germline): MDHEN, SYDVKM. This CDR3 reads CASSLDRSGNTIYF. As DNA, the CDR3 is TGTGCCAGCAGTTTGGACAGGTCCGGAAACACCATATATTTT.

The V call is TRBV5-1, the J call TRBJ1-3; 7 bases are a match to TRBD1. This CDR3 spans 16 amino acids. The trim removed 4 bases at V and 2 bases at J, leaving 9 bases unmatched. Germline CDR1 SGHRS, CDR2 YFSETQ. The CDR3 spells CASSRPGQGAGNTIYF. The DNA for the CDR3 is TGCGCCAGCAGCCGCCCGGGGCAGGGGGCTGGAAACACCATATATTTT.

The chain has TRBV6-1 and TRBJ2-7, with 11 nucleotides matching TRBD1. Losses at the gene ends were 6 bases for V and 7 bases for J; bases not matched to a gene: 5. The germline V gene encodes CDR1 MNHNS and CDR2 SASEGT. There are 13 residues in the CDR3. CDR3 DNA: TGTGCCAGCAGGGGGGACAGGGGGAATGAGCAGTACTTC. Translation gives CASRGDRGNEQYF.

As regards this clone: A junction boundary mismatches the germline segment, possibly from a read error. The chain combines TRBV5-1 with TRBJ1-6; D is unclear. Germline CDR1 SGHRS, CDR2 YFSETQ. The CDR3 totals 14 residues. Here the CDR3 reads CASSPAIGDSPLHF. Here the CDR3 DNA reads TGCGCCAGCAGCCCGGCTATTGGAGATTCGCCCCTCCACTTT.